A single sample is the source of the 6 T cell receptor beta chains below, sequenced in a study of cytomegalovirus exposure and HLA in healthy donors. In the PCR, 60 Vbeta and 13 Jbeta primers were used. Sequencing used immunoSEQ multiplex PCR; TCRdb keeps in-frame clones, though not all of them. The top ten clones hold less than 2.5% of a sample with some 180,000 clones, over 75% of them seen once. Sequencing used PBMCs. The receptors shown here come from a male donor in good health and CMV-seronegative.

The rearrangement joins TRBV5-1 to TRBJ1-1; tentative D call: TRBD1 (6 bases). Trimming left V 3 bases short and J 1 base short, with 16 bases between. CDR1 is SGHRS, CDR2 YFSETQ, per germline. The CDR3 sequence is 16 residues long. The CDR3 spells CASSSEPSGQNTEAFF. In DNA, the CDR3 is TGCGCCAGCAGCTCGGAACCCTCGGGACAGAACACTGAAGCTTTCTTT.

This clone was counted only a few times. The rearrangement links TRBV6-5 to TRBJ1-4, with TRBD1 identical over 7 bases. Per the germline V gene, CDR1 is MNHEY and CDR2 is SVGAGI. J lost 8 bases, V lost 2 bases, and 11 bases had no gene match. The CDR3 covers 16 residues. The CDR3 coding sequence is TGTGCCAGCAGTTACCGTAGACAGGGAGGAGGAGAAAAACTGTTTTTT. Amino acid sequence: CASSYRRQGGGEKLFF.

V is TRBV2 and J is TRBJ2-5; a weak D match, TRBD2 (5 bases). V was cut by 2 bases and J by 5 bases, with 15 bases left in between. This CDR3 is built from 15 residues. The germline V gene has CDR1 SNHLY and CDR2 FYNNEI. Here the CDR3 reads CASSESGFTSETQYF. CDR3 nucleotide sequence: TGTGCCAGCAGTGAATCGGGATTTACGTCGGAGACCCAGTACTTC.

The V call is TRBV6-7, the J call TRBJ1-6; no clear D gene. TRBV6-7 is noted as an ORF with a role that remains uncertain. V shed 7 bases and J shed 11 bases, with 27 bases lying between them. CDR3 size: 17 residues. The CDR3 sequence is CASTPQLGVVGSAPLHF. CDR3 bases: TGTGCCAGCACCCCACAGCTCGGGGTAGTAGGGAGCGCACCCCTCCACTTT.

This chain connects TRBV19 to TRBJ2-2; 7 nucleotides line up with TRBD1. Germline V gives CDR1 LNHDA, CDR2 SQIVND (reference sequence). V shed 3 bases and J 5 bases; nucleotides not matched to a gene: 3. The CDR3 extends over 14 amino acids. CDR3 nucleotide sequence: TGTGCCAGTAGTATCGAGACAGGGACCGGGGAGCTGTTTTTT. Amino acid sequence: CASSIETGTGELFF.

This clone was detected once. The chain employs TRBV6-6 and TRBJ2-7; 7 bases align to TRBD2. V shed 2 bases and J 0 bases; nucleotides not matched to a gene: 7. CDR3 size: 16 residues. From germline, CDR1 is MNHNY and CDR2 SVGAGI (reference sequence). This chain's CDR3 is CASSYRGLAASYEQYF. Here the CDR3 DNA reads TGTGCCAGCAGTTACCGCGGGCTAGCGGCCTCCTACGAGCAGTACTTC.